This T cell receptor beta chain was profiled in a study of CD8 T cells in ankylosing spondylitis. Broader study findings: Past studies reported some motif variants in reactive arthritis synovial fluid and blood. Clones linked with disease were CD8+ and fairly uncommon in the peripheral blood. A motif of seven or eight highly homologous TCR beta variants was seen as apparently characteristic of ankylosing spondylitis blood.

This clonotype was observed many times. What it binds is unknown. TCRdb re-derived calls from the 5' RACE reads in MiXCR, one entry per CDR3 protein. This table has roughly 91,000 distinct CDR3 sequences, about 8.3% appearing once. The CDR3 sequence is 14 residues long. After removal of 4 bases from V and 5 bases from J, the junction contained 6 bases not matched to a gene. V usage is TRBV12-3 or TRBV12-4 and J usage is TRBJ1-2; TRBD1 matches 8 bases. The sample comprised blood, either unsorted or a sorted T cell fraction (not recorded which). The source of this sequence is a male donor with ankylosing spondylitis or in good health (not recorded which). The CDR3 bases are TGTGCCAGCAGTTCCTCCGGGACAGGATATGGCTACACCTTC. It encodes CASSSSGTGYGYTF.